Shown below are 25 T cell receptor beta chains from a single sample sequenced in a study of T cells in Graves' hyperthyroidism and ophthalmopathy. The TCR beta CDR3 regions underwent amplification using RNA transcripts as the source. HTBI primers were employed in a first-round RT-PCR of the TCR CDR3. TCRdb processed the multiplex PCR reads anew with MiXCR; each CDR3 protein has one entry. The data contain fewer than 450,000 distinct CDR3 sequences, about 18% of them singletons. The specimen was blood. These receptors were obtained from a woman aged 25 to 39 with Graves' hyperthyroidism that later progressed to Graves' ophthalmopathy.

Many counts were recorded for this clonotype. The CDR3 DNA reads TGTGCCAGCTCACCGGGGCGGGAGGCGTTCACAGATACGCAGTATTTT. This translates into CASSPGREAFTDTQYF. V usage is TRBV18 and J usage is TRBJ2-3, with 8 bases matching TRBD2. There are 16 residues in the CDR3. The V and J ends lost 3 bases and 2 bases, in that order; junction bases with no gene match: 7. Germline lookup yields CDR1 KGHSH and CDR2 LQKENI.

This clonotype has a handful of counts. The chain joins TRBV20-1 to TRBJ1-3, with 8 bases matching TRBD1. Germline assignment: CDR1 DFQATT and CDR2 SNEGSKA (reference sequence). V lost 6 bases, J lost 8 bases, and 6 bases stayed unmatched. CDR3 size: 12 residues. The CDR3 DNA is TGCAGTGCCATCGACAGGGGTGACACCATATATTTT. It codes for CSAIDRGDTIYF.

The CDR3 reads CASSLRGTGEKLFF. The CDR3 nucleotides are TGCGCCAGCAGCTTGCGGGGGACGGGGGAAAAACTGTTTTTT. The chain carries TRBV5-1 and TRBJ1-4; a weak D match, TRBD1 (5 bases). This CDR3 is 14 amino acids long. Germline-derived CDR1 and CDR2 are SGHRS and YFSETQ. V lost 1 base, J lost 8 bases, and 12 bases lay in between.

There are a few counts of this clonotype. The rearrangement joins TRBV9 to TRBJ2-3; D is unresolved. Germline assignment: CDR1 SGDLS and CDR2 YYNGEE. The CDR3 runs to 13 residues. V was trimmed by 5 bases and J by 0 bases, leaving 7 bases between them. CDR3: CASRATSTDTQYF. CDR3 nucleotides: TGTGCCAGCAGGGCGACTAGCACAGATACGCAGTATTTT. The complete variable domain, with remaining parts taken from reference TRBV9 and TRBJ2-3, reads DSGVTQTPKHLITATGQRVTLRCSPRSGDLSVYWYQQSLDQGLQFLIQYYNGEERAKGNILERFSAQQFPDLHSELNLSSLELGDSALYFCASRATSTDTQYFGPGTRLTVL.

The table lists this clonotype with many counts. This chain's CDR3 is CASDGQGGGYTF. For the CDR3, the DNA is TGTGCCAGCGATGGACAGGGCGGAGGCTACACCTTC. The rearrangement joins TRBV12-3 or TRBV12-4 to TRBJ1-2; 8 bases match TRBD1. After removal of 8 bases from V and 8 bases from J, the junction contained 7 bases not matched to a gene. This CDR3 region has 12 residues.

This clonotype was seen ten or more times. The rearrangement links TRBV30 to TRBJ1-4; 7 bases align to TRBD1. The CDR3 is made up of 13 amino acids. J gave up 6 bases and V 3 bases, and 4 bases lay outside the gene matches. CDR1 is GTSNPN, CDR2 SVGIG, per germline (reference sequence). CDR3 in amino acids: CAWRVTGYEKLFF. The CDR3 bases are TGTGCCTGGAGGGTGACAGGGTATGAAAAACTGTTTTTT.

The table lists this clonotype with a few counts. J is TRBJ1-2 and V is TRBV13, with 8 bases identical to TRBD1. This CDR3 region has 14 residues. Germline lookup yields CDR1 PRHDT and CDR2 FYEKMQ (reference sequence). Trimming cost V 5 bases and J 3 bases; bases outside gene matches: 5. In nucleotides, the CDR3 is TGTGCCAGCAGCGCGACAGGGGAACACTATGGCTACACCTTC. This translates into CASSATGEHYGYTF.

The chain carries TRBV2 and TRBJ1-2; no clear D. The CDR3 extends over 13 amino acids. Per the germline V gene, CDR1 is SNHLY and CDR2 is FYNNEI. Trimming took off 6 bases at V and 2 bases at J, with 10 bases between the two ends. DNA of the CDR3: TGTGCCAGCAGGGATACATGGAACTATGGCTACACCTTC. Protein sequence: CASRDTWNYGYTF. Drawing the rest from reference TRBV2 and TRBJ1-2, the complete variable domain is EPEVTQTPSHQVTQMGQEVILRCVPISNHLYFYWYRQILGQKVEFLVSFYNNEISEKSEIFDDQFSVERPDGSNFTLKIRSTKLEDSAMYFCASRDTWNYGYTFGSGTRLTVV.

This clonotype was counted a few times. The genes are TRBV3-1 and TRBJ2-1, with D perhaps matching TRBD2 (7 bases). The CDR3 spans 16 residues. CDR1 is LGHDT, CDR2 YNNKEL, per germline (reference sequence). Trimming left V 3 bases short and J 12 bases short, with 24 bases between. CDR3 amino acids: CASSQQRGGFAGVQFF. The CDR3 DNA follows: TGTGCCAGCAGCCAGCAAAGGGGGGGGTTCGCGGGCGTGCAGTTCTTC.

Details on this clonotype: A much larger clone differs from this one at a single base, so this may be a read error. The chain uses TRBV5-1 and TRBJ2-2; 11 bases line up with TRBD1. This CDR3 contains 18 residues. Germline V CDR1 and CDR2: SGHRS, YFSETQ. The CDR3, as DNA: TGCGCCAGCAGCTTGGCCTTCTCGGACAGGGGGCACACCGGGGAGCGGTTTTTT. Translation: CASSLAFSDRGHTGERFF.

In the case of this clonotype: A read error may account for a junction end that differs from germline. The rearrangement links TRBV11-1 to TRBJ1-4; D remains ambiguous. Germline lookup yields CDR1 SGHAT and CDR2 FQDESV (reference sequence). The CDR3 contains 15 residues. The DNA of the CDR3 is TGTGCCAGCAGTGCATCGTGGCAGCATAATGAAAGACTGTTTTTT. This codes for CASSASWQHNERLFF.

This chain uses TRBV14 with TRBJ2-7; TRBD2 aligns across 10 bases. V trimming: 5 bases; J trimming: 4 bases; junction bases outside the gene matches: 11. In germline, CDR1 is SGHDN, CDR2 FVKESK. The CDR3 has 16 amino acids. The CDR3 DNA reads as TGTGCCAGCAGCGTAGTCCCCGGACTAGCGGCTTACGAGCAGTACTTC. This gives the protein CASSVVPGLAAYEQYF.

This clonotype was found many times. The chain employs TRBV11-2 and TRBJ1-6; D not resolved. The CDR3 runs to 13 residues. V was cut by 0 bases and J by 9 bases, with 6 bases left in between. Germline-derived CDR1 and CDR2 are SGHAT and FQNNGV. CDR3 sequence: CASSLDLGSPLHF. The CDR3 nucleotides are TGTGCCAGCAGCTTAGATCTCGGTTCACCCCTCCACTTT. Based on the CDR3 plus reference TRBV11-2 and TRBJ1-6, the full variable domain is EAGVAQSPRYKIIEKRQSVAFWCNPISGHATLYWYQQILGQGPKLLIQFQNNGVVDDSQLPKDRFSAERLKGVDSTLKIQPAKLEDSAVYLCASSLDLGSPLHFGNGTRLTVT.

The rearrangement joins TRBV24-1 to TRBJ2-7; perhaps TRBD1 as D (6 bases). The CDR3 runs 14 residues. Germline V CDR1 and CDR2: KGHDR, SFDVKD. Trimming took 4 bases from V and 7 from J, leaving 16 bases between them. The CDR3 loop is CATSEAGTTREQYF. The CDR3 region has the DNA TGTGCCACCAGTGAGGCAGGGACAACGCGAGAGCAGTACTTC.

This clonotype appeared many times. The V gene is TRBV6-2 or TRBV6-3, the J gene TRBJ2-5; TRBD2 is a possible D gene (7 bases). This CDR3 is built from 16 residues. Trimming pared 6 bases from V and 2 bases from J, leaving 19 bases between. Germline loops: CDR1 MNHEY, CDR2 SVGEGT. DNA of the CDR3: TGTGCCAGCAGCCCCCGGGGGGCCTACCTACAAGAGACCCAGTACTTC. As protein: CASSPRGAYLQETQYF.

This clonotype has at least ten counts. CDR3 bases: TGTGCCAGCAGCCTGGGAGGGATGGAGACCCAGTACTTC. Encoded protein: CASSLGGMETQYF. This chain uses TRBV7-9 with TRBJ2-5, with 7 bases fitting TRBD2. J lost 5 bases, V lost 5 bases, and 5 bases had no gene match. The length of the CDR3 is 13 residues. The germline CDR1 and CDR2 sequences are SEHNR and FQNEAQ (reference sequence).

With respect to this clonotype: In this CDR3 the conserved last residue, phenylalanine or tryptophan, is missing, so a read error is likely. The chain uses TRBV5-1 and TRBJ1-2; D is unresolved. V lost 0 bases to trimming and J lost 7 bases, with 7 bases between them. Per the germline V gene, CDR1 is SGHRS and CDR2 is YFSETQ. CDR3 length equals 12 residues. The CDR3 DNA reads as TGCGCCAGCAGCTTGGGGGATGTTGGCTACACCCTC. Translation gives CASSLGDVGYTL.

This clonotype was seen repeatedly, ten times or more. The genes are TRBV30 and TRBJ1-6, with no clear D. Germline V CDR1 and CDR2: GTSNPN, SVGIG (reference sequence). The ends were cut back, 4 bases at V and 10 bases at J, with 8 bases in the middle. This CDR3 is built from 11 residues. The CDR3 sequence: CAWNSLSPLHF. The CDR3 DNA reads TGTGCCTGGAACTCCTTGTCACCCCTCCACTTT.

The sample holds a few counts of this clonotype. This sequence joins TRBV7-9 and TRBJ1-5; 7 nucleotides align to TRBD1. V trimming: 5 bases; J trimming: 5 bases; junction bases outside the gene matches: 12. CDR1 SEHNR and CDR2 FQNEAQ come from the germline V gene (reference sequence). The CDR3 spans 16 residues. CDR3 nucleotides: TGTGCCAGCAGCGGTCCACTTACCGGGACAGATCAGCCCCAGCATTTT. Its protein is CASSGPLTGTDQPQHF.

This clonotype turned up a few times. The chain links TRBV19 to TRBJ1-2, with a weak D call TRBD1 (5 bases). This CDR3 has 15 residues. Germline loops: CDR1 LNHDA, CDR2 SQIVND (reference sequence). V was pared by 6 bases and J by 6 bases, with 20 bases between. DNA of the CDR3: TGTGCCAGTAGCAATAACTACAGGACCATCGATGGCTACACCTTC. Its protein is CASSNNYRTIDGYTF.

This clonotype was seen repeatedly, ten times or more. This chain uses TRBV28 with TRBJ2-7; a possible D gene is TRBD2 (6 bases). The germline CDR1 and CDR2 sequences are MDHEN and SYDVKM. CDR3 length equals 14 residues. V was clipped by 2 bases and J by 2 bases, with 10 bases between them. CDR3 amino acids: CASSLNPGAYEQYF. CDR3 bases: TGTGCCAGCAGTTTAAATCCGGGGGCCTACGAGCAGTACTTC.

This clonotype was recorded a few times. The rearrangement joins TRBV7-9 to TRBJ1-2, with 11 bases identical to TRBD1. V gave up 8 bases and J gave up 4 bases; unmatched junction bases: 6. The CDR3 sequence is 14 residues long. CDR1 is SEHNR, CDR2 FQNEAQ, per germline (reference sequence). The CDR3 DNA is TGTGCCAGCCGCGGACAGGGGGCGAGCTATGGCTACACCTTC. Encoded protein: CASRGQGASYGYTF.

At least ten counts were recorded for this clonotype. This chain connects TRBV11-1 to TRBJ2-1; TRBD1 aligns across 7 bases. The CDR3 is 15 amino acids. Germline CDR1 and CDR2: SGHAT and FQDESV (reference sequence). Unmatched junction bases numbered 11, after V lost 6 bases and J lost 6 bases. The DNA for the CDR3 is TGTGCCAGCAGGAAGACAGGGATTAACCCCAATGAGCAGTTCTTC. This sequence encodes CASRKTGINPNEQFF.

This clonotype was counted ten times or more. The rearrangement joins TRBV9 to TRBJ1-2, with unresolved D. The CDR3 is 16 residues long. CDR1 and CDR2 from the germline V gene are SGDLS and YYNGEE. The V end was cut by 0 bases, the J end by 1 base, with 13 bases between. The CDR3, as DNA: TGTGCCAGCAGCGTAGCATCCCAGGAGCTTAACTATGGCTACACCTTC. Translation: CASSVASQELNYGYTF. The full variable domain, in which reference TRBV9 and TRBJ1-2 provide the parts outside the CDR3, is DSGVTQTPKHLITATGQRVTLRCSPRSGDLSVYWYQQSLDQGLQFLIQYYNGEERAKGNILERFSAQQFPDLHSELNLSSLELGDSALYFCASSVASQELNYGYTFGSGTRLTVV.

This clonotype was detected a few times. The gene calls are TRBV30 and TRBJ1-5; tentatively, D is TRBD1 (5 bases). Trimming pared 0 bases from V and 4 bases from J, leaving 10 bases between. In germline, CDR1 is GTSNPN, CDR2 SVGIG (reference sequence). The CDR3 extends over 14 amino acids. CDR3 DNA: TGTGCCTGGAGTGTCGACTGGGGGAATCAGCCCCAGCATTTT. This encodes CAWSVDWGNQPQHF.